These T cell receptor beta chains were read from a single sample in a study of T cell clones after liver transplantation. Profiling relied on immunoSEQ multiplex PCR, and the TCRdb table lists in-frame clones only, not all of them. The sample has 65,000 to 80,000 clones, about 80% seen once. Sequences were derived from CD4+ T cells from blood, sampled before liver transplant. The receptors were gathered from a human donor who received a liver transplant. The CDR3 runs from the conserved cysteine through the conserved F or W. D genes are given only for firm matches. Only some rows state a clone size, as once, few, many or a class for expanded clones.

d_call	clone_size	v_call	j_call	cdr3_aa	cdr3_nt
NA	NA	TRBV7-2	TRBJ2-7	CASSSFGGAYEQYF	TGTGCCAGCAGCTCGTTTGGAGGGGCCTACGAGCAGTACTTC
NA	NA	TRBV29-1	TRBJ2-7	CSVEDYEQYF	TGCAGCGTTGAGGACTACGAGCAGTACTTC
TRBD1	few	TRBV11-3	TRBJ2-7	CASSPRTGSYEQYF	TGTGCCAGCAGCCCCCGGACAGGATCCTACGAGCAGTACTTC
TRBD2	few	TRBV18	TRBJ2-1	CASSPPGSGRVDEQFF	TGTGCCAGCTCACCTCCGGGCAGCGGGAGGGTGGATGAGCAGTTCTTC
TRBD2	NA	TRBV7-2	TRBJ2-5	CASSLGGGASGEETQYF	TGTGCCAGCAGCTTAGGGGGTGGGGCTAGCGGAGAAGAGACCCAGTACTTC
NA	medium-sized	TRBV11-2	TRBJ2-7	CASSLGSGTLGEQYF	TGTGCCAGCAGCCTAGGCTCCGGGACCCTCGGCGAGCAGTACTTC
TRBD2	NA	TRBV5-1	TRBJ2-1	CASSPGSLAGGFF	TGCGCCAGCAGCCCGGGTTCACTAGCGGGCGGGTTCTTC
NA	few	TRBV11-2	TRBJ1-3	CASSTGPGNTIYF	TGTGCCAGCAGCACCGGGCCGGGGAACACCATATATTTT
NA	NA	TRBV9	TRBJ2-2	CASSVDWRIEPTNTGELFF	TGTGCCAGCAGCGTAGATTGGCGGATAGAGCCTACGAACACCGGGGAGCTGTTTTTT
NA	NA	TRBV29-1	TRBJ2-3	CSVTRDSSPADTQYF	TGCAGCGTTACTCGGGACTCGTCCCCGGCAGATACGCAGTATTTT
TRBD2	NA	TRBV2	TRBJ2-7	CASSRSGAYEQYF	TGTGCCAGCAGTCGTAGCGGGGCCTACGAGCAGTACTTC
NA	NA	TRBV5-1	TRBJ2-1	CASSLEGGAEQFF	TGCGCCAGCAGCTTGGAGGGCGGGGCTGAGCAGTTCTTC
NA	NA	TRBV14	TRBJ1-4	CASSPSPGGVANEKLFF	TGTGCCAGCAGCCCATCCCCCGGGGGCGTAGCTAATGAAAAACTGTTTTTT
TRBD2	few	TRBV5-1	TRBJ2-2	CASSPGTRTSGGKSGELFF	TGCGCCAGCAGCCCAGGGACAAGGACTAGCGGGGGAAAATCCGGGGAGCTGTTTTTT
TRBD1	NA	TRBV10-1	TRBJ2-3	CASGQGGTDTQYF	TGCGCCAGCGGACAGGGTGGCACAGATACGCAGTATTTT
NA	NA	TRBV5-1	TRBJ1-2	CASSLGEGRVYGYTF	TGCGCCAGCAGCTTGGGAGAGGGAAGGGTCTATGGCTACACCTTC
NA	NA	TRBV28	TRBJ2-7	CASCRTYEQYF	TGTGCCAGCTGCAGAACCTACGAGCAGTACTTC
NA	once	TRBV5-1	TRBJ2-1	CASSLQGLGAREQFF	TGCGCCAGCAGCTTGCAGGGACTGGGGGCTAGGGAGCAGTTCTTC
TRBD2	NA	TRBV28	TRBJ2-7	CASSFRGVSGVYEQYF	TGTGCCAGCAGTTTTCGGGGGGTTAGCGGAGTCTACGAGCAGTACTTC